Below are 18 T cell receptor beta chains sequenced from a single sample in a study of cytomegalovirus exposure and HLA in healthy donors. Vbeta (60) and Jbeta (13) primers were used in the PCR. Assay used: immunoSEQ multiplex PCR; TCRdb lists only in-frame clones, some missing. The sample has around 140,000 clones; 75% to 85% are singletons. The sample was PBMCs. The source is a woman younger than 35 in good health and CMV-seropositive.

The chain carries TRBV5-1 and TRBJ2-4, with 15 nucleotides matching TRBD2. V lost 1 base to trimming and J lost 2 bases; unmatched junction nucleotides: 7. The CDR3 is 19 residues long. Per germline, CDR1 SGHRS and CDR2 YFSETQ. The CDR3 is CASSLNPGTSGGSKNIQYF. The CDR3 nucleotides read TGCGCCAGCAGCTTGAACCCCGGGACTAGCGGGGGGTCCAAAAACATTCAGTACTTC.

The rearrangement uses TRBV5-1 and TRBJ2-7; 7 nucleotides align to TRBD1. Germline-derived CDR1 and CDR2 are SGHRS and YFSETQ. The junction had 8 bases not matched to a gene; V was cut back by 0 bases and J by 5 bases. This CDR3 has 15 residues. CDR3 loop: CASSLAGDRVHEQYF. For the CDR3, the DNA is TGCGCCAGCAGCTTGGCCGGTGACAGGGTCCACGAGCAGTACTTC.

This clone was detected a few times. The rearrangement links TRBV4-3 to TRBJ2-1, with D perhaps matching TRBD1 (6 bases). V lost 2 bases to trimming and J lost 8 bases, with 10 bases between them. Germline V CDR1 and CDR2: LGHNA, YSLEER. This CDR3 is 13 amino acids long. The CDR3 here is CASSQQEGDEQFF. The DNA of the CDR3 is TGCGCCAGCAGCCAACAAGAGGGGGATGAGCAGTTCTTC.

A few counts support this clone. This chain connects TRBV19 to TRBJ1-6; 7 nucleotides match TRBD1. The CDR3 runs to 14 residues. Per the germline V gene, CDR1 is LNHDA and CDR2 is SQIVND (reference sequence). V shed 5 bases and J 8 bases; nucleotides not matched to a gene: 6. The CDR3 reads CASSADRADSPLHF. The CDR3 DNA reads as TGTGCCAGTAGTGCCGACAGGGCTGATTCACCCCTCCACTTT.

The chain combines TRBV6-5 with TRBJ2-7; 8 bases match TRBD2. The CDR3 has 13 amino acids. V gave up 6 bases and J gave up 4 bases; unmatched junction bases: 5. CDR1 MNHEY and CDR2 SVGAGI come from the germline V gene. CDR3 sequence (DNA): TGTGCCAGCAGAGGACCGGGGGGGTACGAGCAGTACTTC. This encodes CASRGPGGYEQYF.

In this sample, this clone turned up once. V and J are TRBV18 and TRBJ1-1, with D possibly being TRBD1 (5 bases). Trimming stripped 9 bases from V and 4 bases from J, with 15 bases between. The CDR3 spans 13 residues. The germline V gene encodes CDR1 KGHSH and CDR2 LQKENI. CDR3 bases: TGTGCCAGTGGGGCAGCACAATCCACTGAAGCTTTCTTT. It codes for CASGAAQSTEAFF.

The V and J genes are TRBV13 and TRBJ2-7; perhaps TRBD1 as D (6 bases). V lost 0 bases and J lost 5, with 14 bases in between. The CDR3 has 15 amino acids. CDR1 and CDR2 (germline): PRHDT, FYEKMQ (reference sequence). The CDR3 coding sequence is TGTGCCAGCAGCTTAGGGGACAGAGTTTTTCACGAGCAGTACTTC. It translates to CASSLGDRVFHEQYF.

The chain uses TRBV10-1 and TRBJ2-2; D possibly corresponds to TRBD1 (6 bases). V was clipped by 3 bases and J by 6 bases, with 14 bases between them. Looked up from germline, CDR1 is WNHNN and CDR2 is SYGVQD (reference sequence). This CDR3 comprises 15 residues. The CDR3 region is CASSDTGSTAGELFF. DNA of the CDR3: TGCGCCAGCAGTGATACAGGGTCGACCGCCGGGGAGCTGTTTTTT.

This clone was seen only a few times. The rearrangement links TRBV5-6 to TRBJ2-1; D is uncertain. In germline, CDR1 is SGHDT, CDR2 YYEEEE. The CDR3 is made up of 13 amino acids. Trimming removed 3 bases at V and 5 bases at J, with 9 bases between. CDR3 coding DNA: TGTGCCAGCAGCTCCACGGTGGACAATGAGCAGTTCTTC. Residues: CASSSTVDNEQFF.

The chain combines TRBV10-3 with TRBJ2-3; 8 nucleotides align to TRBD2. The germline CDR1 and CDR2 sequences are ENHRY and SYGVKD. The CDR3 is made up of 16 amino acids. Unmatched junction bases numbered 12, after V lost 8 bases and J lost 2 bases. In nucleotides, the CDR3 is TGTGCCATCTCAACGGGGGGGGGAACACCCACAGATACGCAGTATTTT. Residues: CAISTGGGTPTDTQYF.

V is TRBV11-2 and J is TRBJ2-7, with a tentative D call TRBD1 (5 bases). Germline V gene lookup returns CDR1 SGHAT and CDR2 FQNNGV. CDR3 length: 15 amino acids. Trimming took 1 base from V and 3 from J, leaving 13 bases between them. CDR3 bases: TGTGCCAGCAGCTTAGTCCCCCAGGGTGTCTACGAGCAGTACTTC. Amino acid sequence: CASSLVPQGVYEQYF.

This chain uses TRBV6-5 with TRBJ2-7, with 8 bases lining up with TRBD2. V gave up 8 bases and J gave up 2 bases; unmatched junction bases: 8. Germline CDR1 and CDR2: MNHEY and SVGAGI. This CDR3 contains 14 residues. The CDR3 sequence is CASWSGGPTYEQYF. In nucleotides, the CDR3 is TGTGCCAGCTGGAGCGGGGGCCCCACCTACGAGCAGTACTTC.

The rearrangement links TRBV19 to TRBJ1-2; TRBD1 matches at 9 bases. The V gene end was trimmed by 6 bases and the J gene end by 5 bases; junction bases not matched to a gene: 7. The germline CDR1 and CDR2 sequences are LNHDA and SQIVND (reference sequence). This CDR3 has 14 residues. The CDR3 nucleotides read TGTGCCAGTAGACGACAGGGGGTGAGTTATGGCTACACCTTC. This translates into CASRRQGVSYGYTF.

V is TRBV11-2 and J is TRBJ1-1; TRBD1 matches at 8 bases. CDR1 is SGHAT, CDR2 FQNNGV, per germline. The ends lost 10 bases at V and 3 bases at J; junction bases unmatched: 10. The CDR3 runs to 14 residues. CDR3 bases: TGTGCCACCGGAGGGGACAGGTGGGACACTGAAGCTTTCTTT. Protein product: CATGGDRWDTEAFF.

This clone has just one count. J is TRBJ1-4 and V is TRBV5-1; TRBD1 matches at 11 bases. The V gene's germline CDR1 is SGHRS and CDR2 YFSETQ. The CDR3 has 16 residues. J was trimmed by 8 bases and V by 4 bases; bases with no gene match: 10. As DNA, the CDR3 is TGCGCCAGCAGCGAAGGGACAGGGGGAAGGATCGAAAAACTGTTTTTT. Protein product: CASSEGTGGRIEKLFF.

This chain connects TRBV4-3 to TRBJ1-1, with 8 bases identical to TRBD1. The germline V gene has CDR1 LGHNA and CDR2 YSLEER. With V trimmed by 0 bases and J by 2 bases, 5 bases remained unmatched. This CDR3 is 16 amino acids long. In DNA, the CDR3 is TGCGCCAGCAGCCAAGACGAAGGACAGGGAAACACTGAAGCTTTCTTT. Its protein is CASSQDEGQGNTEAFF.

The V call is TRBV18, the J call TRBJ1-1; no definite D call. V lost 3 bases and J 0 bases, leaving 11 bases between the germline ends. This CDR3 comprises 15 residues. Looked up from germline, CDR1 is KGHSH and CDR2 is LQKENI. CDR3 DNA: TGTGCCAGCTCACCTCAGACGGGAATGAACACTGAAGCTTTCTTT. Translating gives CASSPQTGMNTEAFF.

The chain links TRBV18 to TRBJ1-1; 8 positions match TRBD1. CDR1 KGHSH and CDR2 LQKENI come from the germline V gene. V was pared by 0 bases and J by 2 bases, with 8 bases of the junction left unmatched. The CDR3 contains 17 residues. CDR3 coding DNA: TGTGCCAGCTCACCACCTGTACAGGGGGGGCTCAACACTGAAGCTTTCTTT. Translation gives CASSPPVQGGLNTEAFF.